Sequencing of this T cell receptor beta chain was carried out in a study of neurological immune-mediated disorders. The CDR3 is 14 residues long. Trimming removed 6 bases at V and 9 bases at J, with 15 bases between. Germline loops: CDR1 SNHLY, CDR2 FYNNEI. The authors produced cDNA by 5'RACE using 10-nucleotide random UMIs. Each sequencing run yielded over 170 million TCR-beta sequences from 15-18 subjects. TCRdb redid the calling of the 5' RACE reads with MiXCR, one entry per CDR3 protein. The table includes tens of thousands of distinct CDR3 sequences, about 13% detected once. This clonotype has a count of ten or more. The antigen remains undetermined. Points from the study as a whole: None of the CDR3 amino acid sequences in expanded clones turned up in more than one subject, which points to private repertoires in all groups. Whereas HTLV-1-associated myelopathy showed the most TCR clonal expansion, multiple sclerosis showed the least, with levels below those of healthy controls.

This sample's time point: technical triplicate 1. The chain recombines TRBV2 with TRBJ1-6; D is possibly TRBD1 (6 bases). The specimen sequenced was CD4+ T cells from blood. The origin of this receptor is a female donor with HTLV-1-associated myelopathy (HAM/TSP). CDR3 sequence (DNA): TGTGCCAGCAGAGCCGACAGGCGACGTTCACCCCTCCACTTT. As protein: CASRADRRRSPLHF.